The text below deals with one T cell receptor beta chain. Antigen specificity is unknown. Genomic DNA belonging to each subset was distributed in equal measure over several immunoSEQ plates. Clones were sequenced by immunoSEQ multiplex PCR, and TCRdb holds only the in-frame ones, with some missing. The data show more than 450,000 clones, approximately 79% seen once. Healthy HIV-negative adults without recent acute infections or vaccinations served as donors. This entry is derived from a study of shared clonotypes between healthy human individuals. Study outcomes and limitations: In this cohort, only blood was sampled, and tissue repertoires likely differ.

The receptor was isolated from a woman aged 40 to 49 in good health. Some clones in this sample may be carry-over from other donors' samples. The sample comprised PBMCs.

The CDR3 nucleotides are TGTGCCAGCAGCAAACGATTGACAGGTTGTGAAAAACTGTTTTTT. Translated: CASSKRLTGCEKLFF. V usage is TRBV21-1 and J usage is TRBJ1-4; no DNA check was done on the table's D call, TRBD1. TRBV21-1 is a pseudogene locus. The CDR3 runs 15 residues.